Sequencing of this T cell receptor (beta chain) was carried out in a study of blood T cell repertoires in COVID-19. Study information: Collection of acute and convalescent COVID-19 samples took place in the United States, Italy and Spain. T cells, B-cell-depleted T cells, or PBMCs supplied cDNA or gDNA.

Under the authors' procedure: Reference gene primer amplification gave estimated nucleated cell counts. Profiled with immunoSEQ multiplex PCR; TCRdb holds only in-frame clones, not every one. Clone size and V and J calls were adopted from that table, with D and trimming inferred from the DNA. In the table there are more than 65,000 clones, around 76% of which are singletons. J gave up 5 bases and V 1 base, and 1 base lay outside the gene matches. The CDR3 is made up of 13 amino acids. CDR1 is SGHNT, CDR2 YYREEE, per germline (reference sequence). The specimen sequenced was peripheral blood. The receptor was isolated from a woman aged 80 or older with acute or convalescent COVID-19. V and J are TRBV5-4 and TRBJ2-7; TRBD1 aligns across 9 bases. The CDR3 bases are TGTGCCAGCAGCTTGACAGGGGGCGACGAGCAGTACTTC. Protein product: CASSLTGGDEQYF.